This T cell receptor beta chain originates from a study of radiotherapy plus CTLA-4 blockade in lung cancer. Study at large: Among enrolled patients, 15% to 20% responded and around 30% achieved disease control. Study-level results: Subsequent to radiotherapy plus ipilimumab, tumor-derived TCR clones underwent expansion in blood.

This clone turned up a few times. Its target is not known. Profiling relied on immunoSEQ multiplex PCR, and the TCRdb table lists in-frame clones only, not all of them. There are some 100,000 clones in the sample; approximately 84% occur only once, and around 4.8% lies in the top ten. This CDR3 has 14 residues. Germline V gene lookup returns CDR1 LNHDA and CDR2 SQIVND (reference sequence). Trimming removed 0 bases at V and 4 bases at J, with 7 bases between. The sequenced sample was peripheral blood, obtained from a patient treated with radiotherapy plus ipilimumab. This clonotype originated in a human donor with non-small cell lung cancer who had a partial response to radiotherapy plus ipilimumab. The genes are TRBV19 and TRBJ1-5; no firm D call. The CDR3 spells CASSIDAENQPQHF. CDR3 nucleotides: TGTGCCAGTAGTATAGATGCGGAAAATCAGCCCCAGCATTTT.